These T cell receptor beta chains were read from a single sample in a study of lymphopenia after photon versus proton radiotherapy. Sequencing used immunoSEQ multiplex PCR; TCRdb keeps in-frame clones, though not all of them. The sample yields about 64,000 clones, around 87% seen once. Sequencing used peripheral blood, obtained from a patient treated with proton-based radiotherapy. Receptors were obtained from an elderly man with esophageal cancer. CDR3s include the opening cysteine and the closing phenylalanine or tryptophan. D genes are given only for firm matches. Size values are once, few and many counts, or a class for expanded clones, and some rows have none.

j_gene,v_gene,d_gene,abundance,CDR3aa,CDR3nt
TRBJ2-7,TRBV5-4,TRBD1,-,CASSLQGSSYEQYF,TGTGCCAGCAGCTTACAGGGGAGCTCCTACGAGCAGTACTTC
TRBJ1-1,TRBV6-1,-,-,CASSESGTWGREAFF,TGTGCCAGCAGTGAAAGCGGGACGTGGGGCCGTGAAGCTTTCTTT
TRBJ2-3,TRBV7-8,TRBD2,-,CASSARTSGSADTQYF,TGTGCCAGCAGCGCCCGGACTAGCGGGAGCGCAGATACGCAGTATTTT
TRBJ2-7,TRBV5-6,TRBD2,-,CASSLRGAYEQYF,TGTGCCAGCAGCTTGCGGGGGGCCTACGAGCAGTACTTC
TRBJ2-3,TRBV13,-,-,CASSSYRFPSTDTQYF,TGTGCCAGCAGCTCCTATAGATTTCCTAGCACAGATACGCAGTATTTT
TRBJ2-1,TRBV7-7,-,-,CASSLDHQVHNEQFF,TGTGCCAGCAGTCTCGACCATCAGGTGCACAATGAGCAGTTCTTC
TRBJ2-1,TRBV18,TRBD2,-,CASSQAPRGVGVYNEQFF,TGTGCCAGCTCACAAGCACCCCGGGGGGTAGGGGTCTACAATGAGCAGTTCTTC
TRBJ1-2,TRBV5-1,-,-,CASSLGQDYGYTF,TGCGCCAGCAGCTTGGGGCAGGACTATGGCTACACCTTC
TRBJ2-7,TRBV6-1,TRBD1,-,CASRRQGSGEQYF,TGTGCCAGCAGGCGACAGGGTAGTGGGGAGCAGTACTTC
TRBJ1-2,TRBV7-2,-,-,CASSLGKNRPSFGYTF,TGTGCCAGCAGCTTAGGAAAAAACCGACCATCTTTCGGCTACACCTTC
TRBJ2-7,TRBV6-5,-,-,CASSYVGGSYEQYF,TGTGCCAGCAGTTACGTGGGCGGATCCTACGAGCAGTACTTC
TRBJ1-5,TRBV19,-,-,CASSIRGSNQPQHF,TGTGCCAGTAGTATAAGGGGGAGCAATCAGCCCCAGCATTTT
TRBJ1-4,TRBV4-1,TRBD1,-,CASSQVGTGGTNEKLFF,TGCGCCAGCAGCCAAGTTGGGACAGGGGGGACAAATGAAAAACTGTTTTTT
TRBJ2-1,TRBV27,TRBD2,-,CASTLAGNYNEQFF,TGTGCCAGCACCCTAGCGGGTAACTACAATGAGCAGTTCTTC
TRBJ1-5,TRBV5-4,-,-,CASSGGYSNQPQHF,TGTGCCAGCAGCGGGGGCTATAGCAATCAGCCCCAGCATTTT
TRBJ1-1,TRBV29-1,-,few,CSVVDLMNTEAFF,TGCAGCGTTGTTGACTTAATGAACACTGAAGCTTTCTTT
TRBJ1-6,TRBV25-1,TRBD1,-,CASSEVRTGGSPLHF,TGCGCCAGCAGTGAAGTTAGGACAGGGGGTTCACCCCTCCACTTT
TRBJ1-1,TRBV4-3,-,few,CASSQDRVNTEAFF,TGCGCCAGCAGCCAAGATCGGGTGAACACTGAAGCTTTCTTT
TRBJ1-1,TRBV5-1,-,-,CASSLQGQGSTEAFF,TGCGCCAGCAGCTTACAAGGTCAAGGGAGCACTGAAGCTTTCTTT
TRBJ1-4,TRBV6-6,TRBD1,-,CASSQPDRGGEKLFF,TGTGCCAGCAGCCAACCTGACAGGGGGGGAGAAAAACTGTTTTTT
TRBJ2-1,TRBV2,-,-,CASSPDGFYNEQFF,TGTGCCAGCAGCCCGGACGGTTTTTACAATGAGCAGTTCTTC
TRBJ2-5,TRBV11-1,TRBD1,-,CASSPRTGRETQYF,TGTGCCAGCAGCCCGCGGACAGGTCGGGAGACCCAGTACTTC
TRBJ1-5,TRBV29-1,-,-,CSVSMGNDQPQHF,TGCAGCGTTTCAATGGGGAATGATCAGCCCCAGCATTTT
TRBJ2-7,TRBV14,-,many,CASSQVGYEQYF,TGTGCCAGCAGCCAAGTCGGCTACGAGCAGTACTTC
TRBJ1-1,TRBV18,TRBD1,-,CASSPNGQGEAFF,TGTGCCAGCTCACCAAATGGACAGGGTGAAGCTTTCTTT
TRBJ2-5,TRBV4-3,TRBD2,-,CASSQEPPSGSGETQYF,TGCGCCAGCAGCCAAGAACCCCCTAGCGGTAGTGGGGAGACCCAGTACTTC
TRBJ1-2,TRBV18,-,-,CASSGGQSYYGYTF,TGTGCCAGCTCAGGCGGACAGTCTTACTATGGCTACACCTTC
TRBJ2-5,TRBV4-3,TRBD1,-,CASSRGQGVGIGKTQYF,TGCGCCAGCAGCCGTGGACAGGGGGTGGGTATCGGTAAGACCCAGTACTTC
TRBJ2-3,TRBV18,TRBD1,-,CANSPQGQGISATQYF,TGTGCCAACTCACCCCAAGGACAGGGAATAAGCGCGACGCAGTATTTT
TRBJ1-1,TRBV2,TRBD1,-,CASSEATGGLAFF,TGTGCCAGCAGTGAGGCGACAGGGGGGCTAGCTTTCTTT
TRBJ2-1,TRBV7-9,-,once,CASSWTAGGEQFF,TGTGCCAGCAGCTGGACAGCGGGCGGTGAGCAGTTCTTC
TRBJ2-7,TRBV11-1,TRBD2,-,CASSLVRSGGEQYF,TGTGCCAGCAGCTTAGTTCGTTCGGGGGGCGAGCAGTACTTC
TRBJ2-1,TRBV5-5,TRBD2,once,CASSLEGGASGSYNEQFF,TGTGCCAGCAGCTTGGAAGGGGGTGCTAGCGGGAGTTACAATGAGCAGTTCTTC
TRBJ2-2,TRBV5-6,TRBD1,-,CASILLGQGRTGELFF,TGTGCCAGCATCCTCCTCGGACAGGGCCGGACCGGGGAGCTGTTTTTT
TRBJ2-2,TRBV27,TRBD1,once,CASNMDRGPAGELFF,TGTGCCAGCAACATGGACAGGGGGCCCGCCGGGGAGCTGTTTTTT
TRBJ1-5,TRBV5-6,-,few,CASSGGYSNQPQHF,TGTGCCAGCAGCGGGGGCTATAGCAATCAGCCCCAGCATTTT
TRBJ1-3,TRBV5-6,-,-,CASSLVAKPGNTIYF,TGTGCCAGCAGCTTGGTCGCCAAACCTGGAAACACCATATATTTT
TRBJ2-7,TRBV6-5,-,-,CASSLQGSEQYF,TGTGCCAGCAGCCTCCAGGGTAGCGAGCAGTACTTC
TRBJ1-2,TRBV2,-,-,CASRSQVLYGYTF,TGTGCCAGCAGGTCGCAGGTCCTCTATGGCTACACCTTC
TRBJ2-5,TRBV11-2,-,-,CASSVYRGPEFTQYF,TGTGCCAGCAGCGTCTACCGGGGCCCTGAGTTCACCCAGTACTTC
TRBJ1-3,TRBV11-2,-,-,CASSLGVAASGNTIYF,TGTGCCAGCAGCTTGGGGGTGGCAGCCTCTGGAAACACCATATATTTT
TRBJ2-5,TRBV11-2,-,-,CASSTPWTSQETQYF,TGTGCCAGCAGCACCCCCTGGACAAGCCAAGAGACCCAGTACTTC
TRBJ2-5,TRBV2,TRBD1,-,CASTTGTGHQETQYF,TGTGCCAGCACTACCGGGACAGGGCACCAAGAGACCCAGTACTTC
TRBJ2-7,TRBV18,TRBD1,-,CASSPRTGTGANEQYF,TGTGCCAGCTCACCGAGGACCGGGACAGGGGCCAACGAGCAGTACTTC
TRBJ1-1,TRBV2,-,-,CASTESGRNTEAFF,TGTGCCAGCACTGAGTCGGGGAGGAACACTGAAGCTTTCTTT
TRBJ2-2,TRBV7-9,-,few,CASSRRTGQNTGELFF,TGTGCCAGCAGCCGGAGGACGGGACAGAACACCGGGGAGCTGTTTTTT
TRBJ1-2,TRBV25-1,-,-,CASSDPGYGYTF,TGTGCCAGCAGTGATCCCGGTTATGGCTACACCTTC
TRBJ2-6,TRBV14,TRBD2,few,CASSRLGTSTGANVLTF,TGTGCCAGCAGCCGCCTTGGGACTAGCACTGGGGCCAACGTCCTGACTTTC
TRBJ2-7,TRBV7-8,TRBD2,-,CASSQTGLADYEQYF,TGTGCCAGCAGCCAGACCGGACTAGCGGATTACGAGCAGTACTTC
TRBJ2-5,TRBV15,-,once,CATSRDRVETQYF,TGTGCCACCAGCAGAGACAGGGTTGAGACCCAGTACTTC
TRBJ2-7,TRBV2,-,-,CASSENRDTGEQYF,TGTGCCAGCAGTGAGAACAGGGATACCGGCGAGCAGTACTTC
TRBJ1-1,TRBV14,-,-,CASSQLSNTEAFF,TGTGCCAGCAGCCAGCTGAGCAACACTGAAGCTTTCTTT
TRBJ2-1,TRBV19,TRBD2,-,CASSIRTSGRPNEQFF,TGTGCCAGTAGTATTAGGACTAGCGGGAGACCGAATGAGCAGTTCTTC
TRBJ1-2,TRBV7-9,-,few,CASSLERYGYTF,TGTGCCAGCAGCTTAGAGAGGTATGGCTACACCTTC
TRBJ1-4,TRBV29-1,-,once,CSVEDLQEGLGEKLFF,TGCAGCGTTGAAGATCTCCAGGAGGGTTTGGGTGAAAAACTGTTTTTT
TRBJ2-7,TRBV30,-,-,CAWGLTSYEQYF,TGTGCCTGGGGCCTCACAAGCTACGAGCAGTACTTC
TRBJ2-7,TRBV4-1,TRBD2,-,CASSLAGSYEQYF,TGCGCCAGCAGCCTAGCGGGGAGCTACGAGCAGTACTTC